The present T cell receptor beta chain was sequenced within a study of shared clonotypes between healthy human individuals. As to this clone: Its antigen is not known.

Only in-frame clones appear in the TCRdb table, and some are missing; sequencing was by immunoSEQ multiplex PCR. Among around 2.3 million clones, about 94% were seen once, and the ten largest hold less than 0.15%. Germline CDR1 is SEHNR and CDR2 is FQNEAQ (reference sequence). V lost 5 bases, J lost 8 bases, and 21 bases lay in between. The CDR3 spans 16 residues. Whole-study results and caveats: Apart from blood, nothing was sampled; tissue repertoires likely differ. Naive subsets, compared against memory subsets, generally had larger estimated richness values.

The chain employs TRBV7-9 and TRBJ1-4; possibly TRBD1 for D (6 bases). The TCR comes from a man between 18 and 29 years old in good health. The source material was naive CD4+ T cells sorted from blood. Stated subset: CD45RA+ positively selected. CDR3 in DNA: TGTGCCAGCAGCCAACGGCCAGGGGCTACTCCCGAAAAACTGTTTTTT. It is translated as CASSQRPGATPEKLFF.